Listed here are 29 T cell receptor beta chains from one sample, sequenced in a study of T cells in Graves' hyperthyroidism and ophthalmopathy. What was amplified from RNA transcripts were TCR beta CDR3 regions. The HTBI primer set drove a first-round RT-PCR of the TCR CDR3. TCRdb called the multiplex PCR reads again in MiXCR, with one record for every CDR3 protein. The sample lists about 840,000 distinct CDR3 sequences, roughly 37% occurring once. The sequencing input was blood. These receptors were collected from a man aged 18 to 30 with Graves' hyperthyroidism.

The chain is built from TRBV2 and TRBJ1-2; TRBD1 aligns across 8 bases. Germline V gene data show CDR1 as SNHLY and CDR2 as FYNNEI. V dropped 8 bases and J dropped 4; count of bases not matched to a gene: 9. This CDR3 comprises 14 residues. The CDR3 sequence is CASPLGGTGYGYTF. Written as DNA, the CDR3 is TGTGCCAGCCCTCTCGGGGGGACAGGCTATGGCTACACCTTC.

Note on this clonotype: One end of the junction varies from germline; a read error may be responsible. J is TRBJ2-5 and V is TRBV7-8; either TRBD1 or TRBD2 may fit D (5 bases each). Germline V CDR1 and CDR2: SGHVS, FQNEAQ. The CDR3 extends over 16 amino acids. The CDR3, as DNA: TGCGCCAGCAGCCAAGCGCCGGGACCAAGTCAAGAGACCCAGTACTTC. It yields the protein CASSQAPGPSQETQYF.

This clonotype was detected a few times. CDR3 in amino acids: CASSPRGPNQPQHF. CDR3 coding DNA: TGTGCCAGCAGCCCCCGGGGTCCGAATCAGCCCCAGCATTTT. The chain has TRBV14 and TRBJ1-5; no definite D call. The length of the CDR3 is 14 residues. Per the germline V gene, CDR1 is SGHDN and CDR2 is FVKESK. V lost 4 bases, J lost 4 bases, and 11 bases lay in between. Using reference TRBV14 and TRBJ1-5 for the parts outside the CDR3, the full variable domain is EAGVTQFPSHSVIEKGQTVTLRCDPISGHDNLYWYRRVMGKEIKFLLHFVKESKQDESGMPNNRFLAERTGGTYSTLKVQPAELEDSGVYFCASSPRGPNQPQHFGDGTRLSIL.

This chain joins TRBV5-6 and TRBJ2-2, with a tentative D call TRBD1 (6 bases). Germline loops: CDR1 SGHDT, CDR2 YYEEEE. CDR3 length equals 14 residues. V was cut by 1 base and J by 9 bases, with 13 bases left in between. The CDR3 loop is CASSLPNRDRELFF. CDR3 nucleotide sequence: TGTGCCAGCAGCTTGCCCAACAGGGACAGGGAGCTGTTTTTT.

This clonotype was recorded many times. The chain couples TRBV19 to TRBJ1-1; possible D gene TRBD1, 5 bases. Germline CDR1 and CDR2: LNHDA and SQIVND (reference sequence). The ends were cut back, 8 bases at V and 8 bases at J, with 6 bases in the middle. This CDR3 is 9 amino acids long. The CDR3 protein is CASGTEAFF. In DNA form, the CDR3 reads TGTGCCAGTGGGACGGAAGCTTTCTTT.

The chain links TRBV25-1 to TRBJ1-4; TRBD1 agrees at 7 bases. Germline V gives CDR1 MGHDK, CDR2 SYGVNS. CDR3 length: 13 amino acids. Trimming cost V 8 bases and J 5 bases; bases outside gene matches: 5. CDR3 coding DNA: TGTGCCAGCTTTGGGACAGAGAATGAAAAACTGTTTTTT. It yields the protein CASFGTENEKLFF.

J is TRBJ2-7 and V is TRBV5-1, with D perhaps matching TRBD2 (5 bases). CDR3 size: 15 residues. CDR1 is SGHRS and CDR2 is YFSETQ in the germline V gene. V was cut by 4 bases and J by 1 base, with 15 bases left in between. The chain's CDR3 is CASSGGPHDSYEQYF. CDR3 sequence (DNA): TGCGCCAGCAGCGGCGGGCCTCATGATTCCTACGAGCAGTACTTC.

V gene TRBV25-1 combines with J gene TRBJ1-6; D may be TRBD1 (5 bases). This CDR3 is built from 15 residues. Trimming took 4 bases from V and 9 from J, leaving 16 bases between them. Germline CDR1 is MGHDK and CDR2 is SYGVNS. The CDR3 DNA sequence: TGTGCCAGCAGTGCCGGGGCCGGGGAATCTTCACCCCTCCACTTT. Amino acid sequence: CASSAGAGESSPLHF.

The chain joins TRBV5-1 to TRBJ1-4; D ambiguous. Trimming stripped 0 bases from V and 4 bases from J, with 10 bases between. The CDR3 is 15 amino acids. The germline V gene encodes CDR1 SGHRS and CDR2 YFSETQ. CDR3 in DNA: TGCGCCAGCAGCTTGGGTACCAGTAGTAATGAAAAACTGTTTTTT. Amino acids: CASSLGTSSNEKLFF.

Of note for this clonotype: Relative to the germline gene, one junction end is altered; a read error may explain this. DNA for the CDR3: TGTGCCAGCAGCTTGGACAGATATTACACCGGGGAGCTGTTTTTT. Its protein product is CASSLDRYYTGELFF. The gene calls are TRBV4-1 and TRBJ2-2; a weak D match, TRBD1 (6 bases). Germline-derived CDR1 and CDR2 are MGHRA and YSYEKL. CDR3 size: 15 residues.

This clonotype was detected many times. The chain links TRBV2 to TRBJ1-6; 7 bases map to TRBD1. The V gene end was trimmed by 6 bases and the J gene end by 7 bases; junction bases not matched to a gene: 6. This CDR3 spans 14 amino acids. Germline-derived CDR1 and CDR2 are SNHLY and FYNNEI. CDR3 nucleotides: TGTGCCAGCAGGGGGGACAGTTTGAATTCACCCCTCCACTTT. Encoded protein: CASRGDSLNSPLHF.

This chain links TRBV11-2 with TRBJ2-2, with 8 bases identical to TRBD2. Germline V gene sequence: CDR1 SGHAT, CDR2 FQNNGV. Unmatched junction bases numbered 10, after V lost 5 bases and J lost 5 bases. CDR3 size: 16 residues. The CDR3 DNA is TGTGCCAGCAGCCACCCGGGACTAGAGAGAACCGGGGAGCTGTTTTTT. It translates to CASSHPGLERTGELFF.

V and J are TRBV15 and TRBJ2-5, with D perhaps assigned TRBD1 or TRBD2 (6 bases each). The CDR3 has 13 amino acids. Trimming pared 5 bases from V and 4 bases from J, leaving 11 bases between. Germline CDR1 reads LNHNV; CDR2 reads YYDKDF (reference sequence). The CDR3 sequence: CATSSEGGETQYF. As DNA, the CDR3 is TGTGCCACCAGCTCGGAGGGGGGAGAGACCCAGTACTTC.

This clonotype turned up a few times. This rearrangement joins TRBV24-1 to TRBJ1-1, with D perhaps matching TRBD1 (6 bases). Germline loops: CDR1 KGHDR, CDR2 SFDVKD. The CDR3 is 14 residues long. Trimming took 7 bases from V and 1 from J, leaving 12 bases between them. Here the CDR3 reads CATSSLGQNTEAFF. CDR3 DNA sequence: TGTGCCACCAGCAGCTTGGGACAGAACACTGAAGCTTTCTTT.

This clonotype was found a few times. A read error may explain this, as a much larger clone is one base away. The chain combines TRBV20-1 with TRBJ1-2; D not certain. Germline lookup yields CDR1 DFQATT and CDR2 SNEGSKA (reference sequence). Trimming left V 1 base short and J 4 bases short, with 4 bases between. This CDR3 region has 11 residues. In DNA, the CDR3 is TGCAGTGCTAGAGGCAGCTATGGCTACACCTTC. It encodes CSARGSYGYTF.

The sample holds many counts of this clonotype. The chain combines TRBV29-1 with TRBJ2-7, with D perhaps TRBD1 (6 bases). Germline V gene sequence: CDR1 SQVTM, CDR2 ANQGSEA. The V gene lost 6 bases and the J gene lost 5 bases, with 11 bases spanning the gap. The CDR3 loop spans 11 amino acids. CDR3 sequence reads: CSVAGANEQYF. CDR3 DNA: TGCAGCGTCGCAGGGGCCAACGAGCAGTACTTC.

As concerns this clonotype: Germline is not matched at one junction end, which may reflect a read error. This chain links TRBV7-6 with TRBJ1-4; 11 bases are a match to TRBD1. This CDR3 has 15 amino acids. Germline CDR1 reads SGHVS; CDR2 reads FNYEAQ. The CDR3 coding sequence is TGTGCCAGCAGCCCGCTTGGGACAGGGGGTGAAAAACCGTTTTTT. This translates into CASSPLGTGGEKPFF.

The rearrangement links TRBV20-1 to TRBJ2-7; no firm D call. CDR1 is DFQATT and CDR2 is SNEGSKA in the germline V gene (reference sequence). The CDR3 runs 14 residues. V lost 3 bases and J 2 bases, leaving 14 bases between the germline ends. The CDR3 DNA follows: TGCAGTGCTAGTCTGGGGTCCTTACCCTACGAGCAGTACTTC. It codes for CSASLGSLPYEQYF.

In this sample, this clonotype turned up many times. The junction differs from germline at one of its ends, possibly a read error. CDR3 DNA sequence: TGTGCCAGCAGCTTATTGGGGGCCCAAGAGACCCAGTACTTC. Its protein product is CASSLLGAQETQYF. V and J are TRBV5-1 and TRBJ2-5; D possibly corresponds to TRBD1 (6 bases). CDR1 and CDR2 from the germline V gene are SGHRS and YFSETQ. There are 14 residues in the CDR3. Variable domain in full (rest from reference TRBV5-1 and TRBJ2-5): KAGVTQTPRYLIKTRGQQVTLSCSPISGHRSVSWYQQTPGQGLQFLFEYFSETQRNKGNFPGRFSGRQFSNSRSEMNVSTLELGDSALYLCASSLLGAQETQYFGPGTRLLVL.

This clonotype showed up just a few times. The chain carries TRBV6-5 and TRBJ2-2; no clear D gene. The CDR3 totals 11 residues. CDR1 and CDR2 from the germline V gene are MNHEY and SVGAGI. Trimming left V 8 bases short and J 7 bases short, with 8 bases between. The CDR3 region is CASGSVGELFF. CDR3 DNA sequence: TGTGCCAGCGGCTCGGTCGGGGAGCTGTTTTTT.

This clonotype was detected ten times or more. The chain carries TRBV9 and TRBJ1-3; D gene unclear. This CDR3 spans 15 amino acids. The V gene lost 4 bases and the J gene lost 4 bases, with 15 bases spanning the gap. Germline V CDR1 and CDR2: SGDLS, YYNGEE. The CDR3 DNA reads TGTGCCAGCAGCCCCCGAGGCTTAACGGGAAACACCATATATTTT. It translates to CASSPRGLTGNTIYF. The variable domain in full, with the rest retrieved from reference TRBV9 and TRBJ1-3, is DSGVTQTPKHLITATGQRVTLRCSPRSGDLSVYWYQQSLDQGLQFLIQYYNGEERAKGNILERFSAQQFPDLHSELNLSSLELGDSALYFCASSPRGLTGNTIYFGEGSWLTVV.

This clonotype was observed once. This sequence joins TRBV12-3 or TRBV12-4 and TRBJ1-1, with D possibly matching TRBD1 (5 bases). The CDR3 sequence is 15 residues long. Trimming pared 6 bases from V and 1 base from J, leaving 15 bases between. CDR3 protein: CASRASGTPNTEAFF. The CDR3 DNA follows: TGTGCCAGCAGGGCCTCCGGGACTCCGAACACTGAAGCTTTCTTT.

Points on this clonotype: Since no conserved phenylalanine or tryptophan closes the CDR3, a read error is the likely cause. This chain joins TRBV9 and TRBJ1-4, with D perhaps TRBD1 (6 bases). Germline CDR1 and CDR2: SGDLS and YYNGEE. There are 16 residues in the CDR3. V lost 0 bases to trimming and J lost 3 bases, with 12 bases between them. The CDR3 here is CASSVATGAANEKLFL. CDR3 nucleotides: TGTGCCAGCAGCGTAGCTACGGGGGCAGCTAATGAAAAACTGTTTCTT.

The V gene is TRBV6-5, the J gene TRBJ1-1, with D hard to call. V was shortened by 5 bases and J by 4 bases, with 14 bases between the two germline ends. Germline V gives CDR1 MNHEY, CDR2 SVGAGI. This CDR3 region has 14 residues. For the CDR3, the DNA is TGTGCCAGCAGTCACAGCCCTGGCACCACTGAAGCTTTCTTT. Protein: CASSHSPGTTEAFF.

This clonotype was seen repeatedly, ten times or more. The chain couples TRBV10-3 to TRBJ1-1, with 8 bases matching TRBD1. This CDR3 spans 15 amino acids. V trimming: 2 bases; J trimming: 6 bases; junction bases outside the gene matches: 8. CDR1 and CDR2 from the germline V gene are ENHRY and SYGVKD. Written as DNA, the CDR3 is TGTGCCATCAGTGAGCTCGTGCCAGGGGGCTCTGAAGCTTTCTTT. Translation gives CAISELVPGGSEAFF.

Note on this clonotype: A single base separates this from a much larger clone, so it may be a read error. V and J are TRBV20-1 and TRBJ1-5, with no clear D. CDR3 length: 12 amino acids. V lost 5 bases, J lost 7 bases, and 12 bases lay in between. Germline CDR1 is DFQATT and CDR2 is SNEGSKA (reference sequence). The CDR3 region has the DNA TGCAGTGCTGGAGTGGGATCCCAGCCCCAGCATTTT. This encodes CSAGVGSQPQHF.

There are a few counts of this clonotype. V and J are TRBV2 and TRBJ2-5; 7 nucleotides align to TRBD2. V trimming: 1 base; J trimming: 1 base; junction bases outside the gene matches: 6. From germline, CDR1 is SNHLY and CDR2 FYNNEI. This CDR3 region has 16 residues. The CDR3 DNA reads as TGTGCCAGCAGTGAAGAGTCGGCTAGCGGCCAAGAGACCCAGTACTTC. Amino acids: CASSEESASGQETQYF.

The J gene is TRBJ2-7, the V gene TRBV5-1; D is unclear. The germline gives CDR1 SGHRS, CDR2 YFSETQ. This CDR3 contains 12 residues. Trimming took off 7 bases at V and 4 bases at J, with 12 bases between the two ends. DNA of the CDR3: TGCGCCAGCGGAGATCTGGGGTACGAGCAGTACTTC. Encoded protein: CASGDLGYEQYF.

This chain connects TRBV29-1 to TRBJ2-5; D might be TRBD2 (5 bases). The V and J ends lost 6 bases and 1 base respectively, with 9 bases between them. Germline V CDR1 and CDR2: SQVTM, ANQGSEA. The CDR3 covers 12 residues. CDR3 in amino acids: CSVKRFQETQYF. CDR3 DNA: TGCAGCGTGAAGCGGTTCCAAGAGACCCAGTACTTC.